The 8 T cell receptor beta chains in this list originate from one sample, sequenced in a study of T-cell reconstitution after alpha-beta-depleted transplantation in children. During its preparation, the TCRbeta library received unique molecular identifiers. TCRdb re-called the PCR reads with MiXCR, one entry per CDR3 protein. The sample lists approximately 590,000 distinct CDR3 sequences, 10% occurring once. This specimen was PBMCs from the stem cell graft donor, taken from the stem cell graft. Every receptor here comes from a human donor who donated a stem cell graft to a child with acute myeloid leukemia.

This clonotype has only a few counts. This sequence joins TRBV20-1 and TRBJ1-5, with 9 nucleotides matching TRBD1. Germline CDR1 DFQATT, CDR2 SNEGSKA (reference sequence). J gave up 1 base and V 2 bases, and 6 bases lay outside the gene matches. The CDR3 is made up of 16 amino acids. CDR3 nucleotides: TGCAGTGCTAGAACCGGGACAGGGTACAGCAATCAGCCCCAGCATTTT. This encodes CSARTGTGYSNQPQHF.

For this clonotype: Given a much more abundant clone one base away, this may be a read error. The CDR3 DNA is TGTGCCGGCAGCAGCCAAGCGGGAGTGGAGACCCAGTACTTC. Encoded protein: CAGSSQAGVETQYF. The chain couples TRBV7-9 to TRBJ2-5; 8 nucleotides line up with TRBD2. Germline loops: CDR1 SEHNR, CDR2 FQNEAQ (reference sequence). CDR3 length: 14 residues. Variable domain in full (rest from reference TRBV7-9 and TRBJ2-5): DTGVSQNPRHKITKRGQNVTFRCDPISEHNRLYWYRQTLGQGPEFLTYFQNEAQLEKSRLLSDRFSAERPKGSFSTLEIQRTEQGDSAMYLCAGSSQAGVETQYFGPGTRLLVL.

The CDR3 bases are TGCGCCAGCAGCCCGAGCGGGTCTCGGTCGCGTGAGCAGTTCTTC. It codes for CASSPSGSRSREQFF. The J gene is TRBJ2-1, the V gene TRBV5-1, with a possible D match to TRBD2 (6 bases). The CDR3 spans 15 residues. The germline V gene encodes CDR1 SGHRS and CDR2 YFSETQ. The ends were cut back, 4 bases at V and 9 bases at J, with 20 bases in the middle.

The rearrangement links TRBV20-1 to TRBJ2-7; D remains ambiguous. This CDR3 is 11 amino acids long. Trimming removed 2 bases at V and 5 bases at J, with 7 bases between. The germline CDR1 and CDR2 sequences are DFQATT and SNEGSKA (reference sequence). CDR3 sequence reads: CSARHPNEQYF. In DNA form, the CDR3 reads TGCAGTGCTAGACACCCTAACGAGCAGTACTTC.

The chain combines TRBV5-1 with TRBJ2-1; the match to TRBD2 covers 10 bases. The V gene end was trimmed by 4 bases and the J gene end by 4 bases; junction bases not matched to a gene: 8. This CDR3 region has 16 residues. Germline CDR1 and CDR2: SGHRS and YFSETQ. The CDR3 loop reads CASSGLAGGNYNEQFF. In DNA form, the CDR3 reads TGCGCCAGCAGCGGTTTAGCGGGAGGCAATTACAATGAGCAGTTCTTC.

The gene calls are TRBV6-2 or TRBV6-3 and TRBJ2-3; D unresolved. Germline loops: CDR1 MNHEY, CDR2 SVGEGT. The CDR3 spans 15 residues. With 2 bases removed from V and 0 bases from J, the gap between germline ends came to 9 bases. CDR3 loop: CASSYMRGSTDTQYF. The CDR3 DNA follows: TGTGCCAGCAGTTACATGAGAGGTAGCACAGATACGCAGTATTTT.

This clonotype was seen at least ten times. CDR3 residues: CASSQEGWQSYEQYF. CDR3 in DNA: TGTGCCAGCAGCCAAGAGGGTTGGCAGTCCTACGAGCAGTACTTC. This chain joins TRBV3-1 and TRBJ2-7; D is uncertain. The CDR3 has 15 amino acids. V gave up 0 bases and J gave up 1 base, with 10 bases separating them. Germline V gene lookup returns CDR1 LGHDT and CDR2 YNNKEL (reference sequence).

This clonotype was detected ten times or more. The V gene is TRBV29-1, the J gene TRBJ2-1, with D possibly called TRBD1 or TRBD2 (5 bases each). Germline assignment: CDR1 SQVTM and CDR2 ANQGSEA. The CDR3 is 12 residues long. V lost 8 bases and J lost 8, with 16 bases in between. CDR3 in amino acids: CSPGGGYDEQFF. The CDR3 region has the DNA TGCAGCCCCGGTGGGGGATACGATGAGCAGTTCTTC.